These 15 T cell receptor beta chains were all obtained from the same sample, sequenced in a study of T-cell reconstitution after alpha-beta-depleted transplantation in children. Construction of the TCRbeta library involved unique molecular identifiers. One entry per CDR3 protein results from TCRdb running MiXCR on the PCR reads. The repertoire holds around 960,000 distinct CDR3 sequences, with less than 30% as singletons. Source: PBMCs, mostly from graft donor cells, taken 360 days after TCRalphabeta/CD19-depleted stem cell transplant. The receptors were sampled from a boy younger than two who had a stem cell transplant for SCID, so the T cells may come from the graft donor.

The chain couples TRBV6-1 to TRBJ2-3; D is unclear. There are 16 residues in the CDR3. Germline lookup yields CDR1 MNHNS and CDR2 SASEGT. The V end lost 6 bases, the J end lost 2 bases, and 18 bases lay between the germline ends. The CDR3 loop is CASSLQFLAHTDTQYF. The CDR3, as DNA: TGTGCCAGCAGCCTTCAATTCTTAGCTCACACAGATACGCAGTATTTT.

This clonotype was observed once. An end of the junction differs from the germline gene, which may be a read error. The gene calls are TRBV20-1 and TRBJ1-5; no firm D call. This CDR3 comprises 17 residues. The germline V gene has CDR1 DFQATT and CDR2 SNEGSKA (reference sequence). The CDR3 is CCALTLGPSQVNQPQHF. The CDR3 coding sequence is TGCTGTGCTCTAACACTCGGGCCCTCCCAGGTCAATCAGCCCCAGCATTTT.

There are a few counts of this clonotype. The rearrangement joins TRBV7-8 to TRBJ2-1, with D perhaps matching TRBD2 (6 bases). CDR1 and CDR2 from the germline V gene are SGHVS and FQNEAQ. The CDR3 consists of 16 residues. The V end lost 5 bases, the J end lost 4 bases, and 18 bases lay between the germline ends. This CDR3 is CASSPGEAGSYNEQFF. The CDR3 nucleotides are TGTGCCAGCAGCCCTGGGGAGGCGGGGTCTTACAATGAGCAGTTCTTC.

The rearrangement joins TRBV7-2 to TRBJ1-2; no firm D call. Per the germline V gene, CDR1 is SGHTA and CDR2 is FQGNSA. Trimming shortened V by 5 bases and J by 4 bases, and 17 bases separated the two germline ends. This CDR3 has 15 amino acids. CDR3 residues: CASSPNSYPSYGYTF. CDR3 DNA: TGTGCCAGCAGCCCAAATTCCTACCCGAGCTATGGCTACACCTTC.

This chain links TRBV4-1 with TRBJ2-5, with TRBD2 identical over 7 bases. CDR1 and CDR2 from the germline V gene are MGHRA and YSYEKL. The length of the CDR3 is 17 residues. V shed 0 bases and J 3 bases; nucleotides not matched to a gene: 10. Written as DNA, the CDR3 is TGCGCCAGCAGCCAAGATCCATCGGGGAGGGGTGAAGAGACCCAGTACTTC. Protein product: CASSQDPSGRGEETQYF.

This clonotype has a handful of counts. The V and J genes are TRBV7-3 and TRBJ2-1; TRBD1 or TRBD2 may be the D gene (5 bases each). The CDR3 length is 13 residues. Trimming took off 5 bases at V and 8 bases at J, with 13 bases between the two ends. Germline CDR1 reads SGHTA; CDR2 reads FQGTGA. The CDR3 loop reads CASSPSGTHEQFF. The CDR3 DNA reads as TGTGCCAGCAGCCCATCCGGGACGCATGAGCAGTTCTTC.

J is TRBJ2-3 and V is TRBV7-2; 7 nucleotides align to TRBD2. The ends lost 5 bases at V and 5 bases at J; junction bases unmatched: 10. Per germline, CDR1 SGHTA and CDR2 FQGNSA. This CDR3 spans 15 amino acids. This CDR3 reads CASSPGGAGEDTQYF. The DNA for the CDR3 is TGTGCCAGCAGCCCGGGGGGAGCAGGCGAAGATACGCAGTATTTT. The complete variable domain, with remaining parts taken from reference TRBV7-2 and TRBJ2-3, reads GAGVSQSPSNKVTEKGKDVELRCDPISGHTALYWYRQSLGQGLEFLIYFQGNSAPDKSGLPSDRFSAERTGGSVSTLTIQRTQQEDSAVYLCASSPGGAGEDTQYFGPGTRLTVL.

The rearrangement links TRBV6-5 to TRBJ2-3, with D unclear. CDR1 MNHEY and CDR2 SVGAGI come from the germline V gene. V was trimmed by 0 bases and J by 3 bases, leaving 13 bases between them. The CDR3 consists of 16 residues. The CDR3 protein is CASSYSLAPVTDTQYF. CDR3 DNA sequence: TGTGCCAGCAGTTACTCCCTCGCCCCGGTGACAGATACGCAGTATTTT.

V and J are TRBV20-1 and TRBJ2-3; no reliable D call. This CDR3 is built from 13 residues. The germline V and J ends were trimmed by 0 bases and 6 bases, with 10 bases remaining between them. The V gene's germline CDR1 is DFQATT and CDR2 SNEGSKA (reference sequence). CDR3 region: CSARDTNGDTQYF. The CDR3 nucleotides read TGCAGTGCTAGAGATACCAATGGGGATACGCAGTATTTT.

The rearrangement links TRBV10-2 to TRBJ1-5; D is unresolved. Germline loops: CDR1 WSHSY, CDR2 SAAADI. This CDR3 region has 13 residues. The V end was cut by 8 bases, the J end by 7 bases, with 15 bases between. CDR3 nucleotides: TGCGCCAGCGAGATAGGGTCGGGCCAGCCCCAGCATTTT. Protein: CASEIGSGQPQHF.

The rearrangement uses TRBV5-1 and TRBJ2-7, with a possible D match to TRBD1 (6 bases). This CDR3 spans 16 amino acids. Germline assignment: CDR1 SGHRS and CDR2 YFSETQ. Deletions cut 3 bases from V and 3 bases from J, with 19 bases between. The CDR3 sequence: CASSSEGRGRLYEQYF. The CDR3 DNA is TGCGCCAGCAGCTCCGAGGGCAGGGGCCGACTCTACGAGCAGTACTTC.

This clonotype came up many times. The V gene is TRBV15, the J gene TRBJ2-1; 9 positions match TRBD2. Germline CDR1 and CDR2: LNHNV and YYDKDF (reference sequence). V gave up 1 base and J gave up 5 bases; unmatched junction bases: 9. This CDR3 comprises 17 residues. This CDR3 reads CATSRVGRGGPNNEQFF. For the CDR3, the DNA is TGTGCCACCAGCAGAGTAGGGCGGGGGGGCCCGAACAATGAGCAGTTCTTC.

This clonotype was observed many times. The chain uses TRBV6-5 and TRBJ2-2, with TRBD1 matching over 8 bases. V shed 6 bases and J 6 bases; nucleotides not matched to a gene: 3. The CDR3 is 13 amino acids. In germline, CDR1 is MNHEY, CDR2 SVGAGI. Here the CDR3 DNA reads TGTGCCAGCAGGCGCAGGGGGCCCGGGGAGCTGTTTTTT. Translating gives CASRRRGPGELFF.

The rearrangement joins TRBV18 to TRBJ2-1; 11 bases align to TRBD2. CDR3 length: 19 amino acids. Per the germline V gene, CDR1 is KGHSH and CDR2 is LQKENI. The J segment lost 0 bases and the V segment lost 1 base, leaving 8 bases of the junction unmatched. The CDR3 sequence: CASSPLRLAGWSSYNEQFF. The CDR3 coding sequence is TGTGCCAGCTCACCACTAAGACTAGCGGGGTGGAGCTCCTACAATGAGCAGTTCTTC.

This chain joins TRBV9 and TRBJ2-3; TRBD2 is a possible D gene (5 bases). There are 16 residues in the CDR3. CDR1 is SGDLS and CDR2 is YYNGEE in the germline V gene. V lost 0 bases, J lost 1 base, and 12 bases lay in between. DNA for the CDR3: TGTGCCAGCAGCGTAGTCTCTAGCCTTCGCACAGATACGCAGTATTTT. This encodes CASSVVSSLRTDTQYF.